The 11 T cell receptor beta chains reported below all come from one sample, sequenced in a study of blood T cell repertoires in COVID-19 (dated by TCRdb to the early 2020s). The library was obtained by the immunoSEQ multiplex PCR assay. TCRdb provides this immuneACCESS table in a form limited to in-frame rearrangements. Some clones are lacking; in checked studies, under half of them reflect an unresolved V gene, and why the rest are absent is not known. The sample contains 310,000 or so clones, 80% to 90% of them found a single time. The top ten constitute 1% to 1.5% of the sample. Sequenced material: peripheral blood. These receptors were taken from a woman in her forties or fifties with acute or convalescent COVID-19.

The gene calls are TRBV6-5 and TRBJ1-2; D gene unclear. V lost 2 bases and J 8 bases, leaving 18 bases between the germline ends. Germline loops: CDR1 MNHEY, CDR2 SVGAGI. This CDR3 is 15 amino acids long. CDR3 residues: CASSYPNPRAQGYTF. The DNA of the CDR3 is TGTGCCAGCAGTTACCCCAACCCGCGGGCGCAAGGCTACACCTTC.

This clone appeared a few times. V gene TRBV18 combines with J gene TRBJ1-5; the D gene is possibly TRBD1 (6 bases). CDR3 size: 16 residues. CDR1 is KGHSH and CDR2 is LQKENI in the germline V gene. V lost 3 bases and J 7 bases, leaving 19 bases between the germline ends. The CDR3 DNA is TGTGCCAGCTCACCGGGTATTCAGGCAGGGGCGCAGCCCCAGCATTTT. Translating gives CASSPGIQAGAQPQHF.

This sequence joins TRBV7-3 and TRBJ1-1; tentative D call: TRBD1 (5 bases). CDR1 and CDR2 from the germline V gene are SGHTA and FQGTGA. Trimming removed 5 bases from V and 4 bases from J, with 14 bases in between. This CDR3 contains 14 residues. The CDR3 protein is CASSPTATITEAFF. CDR3 nucleotides: TGTGCCAGCAGCCCGACAGCCACGATCACTGAAGCTTTCTTT.

The rearrangement joins TRBV6-5 to TRBJ2-5, with TRBD1 as a possible D gene (5 bases). Trimming stripped 8 bases from V and 4 bases from J, with 11 bases between. The V gene's germline CDR1 is MNHEY and CDR2 SVGAGI. The CDR3 runs to 12 residues. In DNA, the CDR3 is TGTGCCAGCTCTGATAGGGGAGAGACCCAGTACTTC. This codes for CASSDRGETQYF.

This chain connects TRBV7-2 to TRBJ2-7, with D unresolved. With 1 base removed from V and 4 bases from J, the gap between germline ends came to 17 bases. The CDR3 loop spans 16 amino acids. Per germline, CDR1 SGHTA and CDR2 FQGNSA. CDR3 in amino acids: CASSLEFVHNNYEQYF. Here the CDR3 DNA reads TGTGCCAGCAGCTTAGAATTCGTACACAATAATTACGAGCAGTACTTC.

This clone has a handful of counts. The chain carries TRBV7-8 and TRBJ2-2; 10 nucleotides align to TRBD1. Losses at the gene ends were 4 bases for V and 3 bases for J; bases not matched to a gene: 5. From germline, CDR1 is SGHVS and CDR2 FQNEAQ. This CDR3 region has 16 residues. CDR3 bases: TGTGCCAGCAGCTCACCGACAGGGGGCGACACCGGGGAGCTGTTTTTT. Amino acid sequence: CASSSPTGGDTGELFF.

This sequence joins TRBV11-3 and TRBJ2-1; D gene uncertain. In germline, CDR1 is SGHNT, CDR2 YENEEA. V lost 1 base and J 7 bases, leaving 11 bases between the germline ends. The CDR3 length is 14 residues. CDR3 region: CASSLGAMWNEQFF. In DNA form, the CDR3 reads TGTGCCAGCAGCTTAGGAGCCATGTGGAATGAGCAGTTCTTC.

The chain has TRBV24-1 and TRBJ2-1; 9 bases map to TRBD2. Germline V CDR1 and CDR2: KGHDR, SFDVKD. This CDR3 contains 15 residues. J lost 6 bases, V lost 2 bases, and 4 bases had no gene match. The CDR3 region is CATSDSRGGANEQFF. As DNA, the CDR3 is TGTGCCACCAGTGATTCGCGCGGGGGGGCCAATGAGCAGTTCTTC.

The chain uses TRBV27 and TRBJ2-5; D is uncertain. V lost 4 bases, J lost 4 bases, and 16 bases lay in between. Germline CDR1 is MNHEY and CDR2 is SMNVEV (reference sequence). The CDR3 is 15 residues long. This CDR3 is CASSSTSGILETQYF. The CDR3 DNA sequence: TGTGCCAGCAGTTCCACCTCAGGAATTTTAGAGACCCAGTACTTC.

The rearrangement links TRBV23-1 to TRBJ2-7, with TRBD2 matching 7 bases. TRBV23-1 is annotated as an ORF whose role is uncertain. With 8 bases clipped from V and 0 bases from J, the junction kept 10 bases outside the gene matches. There are 15 residues in the CDR3. In nucleotides, the CDR3 is TGCGCCAGCCTTTTCCTAGCGGTAAGCTCCTACGAGCAGTACGTC. Its translation: CASLFLAVSSYEQYV.

The chain joins TRBV7-9 to TRBJ2-1, with TRBD2 identical over 10 bases. The CDR3 contains 15 residues. CDR1 is SEHNR and CDR2 is FQNEAQ in the germline V gene (reference sequence). With V trimmed by 3 bases and J by 8 bases, 7 bases remained unmatched. The CDR3 protein is CASSFLAGARDEQFF. The CDR3 nucleotides read TGTGCCAGCAGCTTCCTAGCGGGAGCTCGGGATGAGCAGTTCTTC.